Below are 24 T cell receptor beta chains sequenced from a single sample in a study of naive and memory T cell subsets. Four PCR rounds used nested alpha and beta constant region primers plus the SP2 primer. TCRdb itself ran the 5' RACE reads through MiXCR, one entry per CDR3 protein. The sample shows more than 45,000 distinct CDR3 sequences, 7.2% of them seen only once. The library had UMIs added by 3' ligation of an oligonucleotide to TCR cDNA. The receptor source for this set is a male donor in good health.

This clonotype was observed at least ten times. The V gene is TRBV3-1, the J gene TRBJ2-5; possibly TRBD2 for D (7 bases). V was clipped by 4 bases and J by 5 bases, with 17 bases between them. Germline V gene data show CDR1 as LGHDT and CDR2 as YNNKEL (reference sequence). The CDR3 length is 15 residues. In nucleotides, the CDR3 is TGTGCCAGCAGCCTCCGGGGGGCCCTAGGGGAGACCCAGTACTTC. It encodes CASSLRGALGETQYF.

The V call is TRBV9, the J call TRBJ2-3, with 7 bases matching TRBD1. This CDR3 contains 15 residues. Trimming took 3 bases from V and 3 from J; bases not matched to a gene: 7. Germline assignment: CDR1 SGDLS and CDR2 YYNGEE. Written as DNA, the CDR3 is TGTGCCAGCAGCGGTACCGGGACAGATACAGATACGCAGTATTTT. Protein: CASSGTGTDTDTQYF.

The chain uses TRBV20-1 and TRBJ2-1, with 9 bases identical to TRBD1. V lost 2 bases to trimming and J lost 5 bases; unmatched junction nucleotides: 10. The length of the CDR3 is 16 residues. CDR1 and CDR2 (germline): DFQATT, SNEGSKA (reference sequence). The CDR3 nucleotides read TGCAGTGCTAGACCCAACCCCGGGACAGGGAACAATGAGCAGTTCTTC. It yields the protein CSARPNPGTGNNEQFF.

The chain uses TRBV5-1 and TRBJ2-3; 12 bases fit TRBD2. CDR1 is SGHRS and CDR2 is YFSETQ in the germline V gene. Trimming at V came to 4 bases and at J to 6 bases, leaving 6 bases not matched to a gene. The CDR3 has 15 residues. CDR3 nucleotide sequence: TGCGCCAGCAGCCCAGGACTAGCGGGGTGGGATACGCAGTATTTT. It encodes CASSPGLAGWDTQYF. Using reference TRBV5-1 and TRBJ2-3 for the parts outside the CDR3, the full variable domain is KAGVTQTPRYLIKTRGQQVTLSCSPISGHRSVSWYQQTPGQGLQFLFEYFSETQRNKGNFPGRFSGRQFSNSRSEMNVSTLELGDSALYLCASSPGLAGWDTQYFGPGTRLTVL.

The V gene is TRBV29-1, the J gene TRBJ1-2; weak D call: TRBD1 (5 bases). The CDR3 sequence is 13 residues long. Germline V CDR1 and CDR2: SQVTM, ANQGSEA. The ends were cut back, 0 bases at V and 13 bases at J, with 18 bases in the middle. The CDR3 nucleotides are TGCAGCGTTGAAGATCCTGGGGCAGGCGAATGCACCTTC. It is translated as CSVEDPGAGECTF.

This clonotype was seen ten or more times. This chain's CDR3 is CASSLSQTGSTRSYEQYF. CDR3 DNA sequence: TGTGCCAGCAGTTTATCTCAGACTGGCTCCACGAGATCCTACGAGCAGTACTTC. V usage is TRBV27 and J usage is TRBJ2-7; D gene uncertain. Trimming stripped 0 bases from V and 1 base from J, with 19 bases between. The CDR3 extends over 18 amino acids. The germline V gene has CDR1 MNHEY and CDR2 SMNVEV (reference sequence).

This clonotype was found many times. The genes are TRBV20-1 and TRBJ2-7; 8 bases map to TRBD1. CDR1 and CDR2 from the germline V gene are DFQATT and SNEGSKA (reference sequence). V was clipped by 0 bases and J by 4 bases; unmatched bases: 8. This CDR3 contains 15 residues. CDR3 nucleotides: TGCAGTGCTAGAGATCATGGGACAGGACTTTACGAGCAGTACTTC. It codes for CSARDHGTGLYEQYF.

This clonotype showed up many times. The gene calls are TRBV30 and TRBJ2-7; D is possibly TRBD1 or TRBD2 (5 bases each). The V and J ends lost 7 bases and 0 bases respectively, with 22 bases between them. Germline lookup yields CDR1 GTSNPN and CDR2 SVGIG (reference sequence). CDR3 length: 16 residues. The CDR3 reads CAFRPGRGGHSYEQYF. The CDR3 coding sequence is TGTGCCTTTCGCCCGGGACGGGGCGGACACTCCTACGAGCAGTACTTC.

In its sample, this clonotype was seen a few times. The CDR3 DNA follows: TGTGCCAGCAGTCCGACAGGGGCCCACACCGGGGAGCTGTTTTTT. Its protein is CASSPTGAHTGELFF. This chain joins TRBV12-3 or TRBV12-4 and TRBJ2-2; 8 bases align to TRBD1. J gave up 3 bases and V 5 bases, and 5 bases lay outside the gene matches. The CDR3 extends over 15 amino acids.

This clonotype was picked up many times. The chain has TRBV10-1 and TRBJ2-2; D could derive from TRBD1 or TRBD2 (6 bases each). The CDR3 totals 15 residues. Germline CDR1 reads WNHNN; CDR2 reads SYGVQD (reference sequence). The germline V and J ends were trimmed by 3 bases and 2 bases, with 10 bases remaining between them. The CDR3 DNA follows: TGCGCCAGCAGTGAAGGGGGGCCTAACACCGGGGAGCTGTTTTTT. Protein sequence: CASSEGGPNTGELFF.

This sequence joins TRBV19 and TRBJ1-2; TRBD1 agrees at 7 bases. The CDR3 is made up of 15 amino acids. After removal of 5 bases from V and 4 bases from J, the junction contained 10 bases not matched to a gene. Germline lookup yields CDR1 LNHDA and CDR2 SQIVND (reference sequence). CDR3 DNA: TGTGCCAGTAGTCCCCAGGGGGGGGAATTCTATGGCTACACCTTC. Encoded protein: CASSPQGGEFYGYTF.

This chain's CDR3 is CASSPGRGETQYF. CDR3 nucleotides: TGTGCCAGCTCACCAGGCCGGGGGGAGACCCAGTACTTC. The rearrangement uses TRBV18 and TRBJ2-5; possible D gene TRBD2, 6 bases. V was shortened by 2 bases and J by 5 bases, with 9 bases between the two germline ends. The CDR3 consists of 13 residues. CDR1 KGHSH and CDR2 LQKENI come from the germline V gene.

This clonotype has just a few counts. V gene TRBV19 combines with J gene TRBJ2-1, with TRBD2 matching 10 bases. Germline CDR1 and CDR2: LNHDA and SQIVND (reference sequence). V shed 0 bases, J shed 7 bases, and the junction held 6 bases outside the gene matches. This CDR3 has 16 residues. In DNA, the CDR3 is TGTGCCAGTAGTATAGACAGCGGGAGGGCCTTTAATGAGCAGTTCTTC. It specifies CASSIDSGRAFNEQFF.

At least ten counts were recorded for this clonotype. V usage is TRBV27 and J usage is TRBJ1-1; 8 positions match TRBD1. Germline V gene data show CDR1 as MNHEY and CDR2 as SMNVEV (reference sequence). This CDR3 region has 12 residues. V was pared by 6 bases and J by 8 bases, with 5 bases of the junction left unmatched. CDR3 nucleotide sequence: TGTGCCAGCAGATATACAGGGGGAGAAGCTTTCTTT. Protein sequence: CASRYTGGEAFF.

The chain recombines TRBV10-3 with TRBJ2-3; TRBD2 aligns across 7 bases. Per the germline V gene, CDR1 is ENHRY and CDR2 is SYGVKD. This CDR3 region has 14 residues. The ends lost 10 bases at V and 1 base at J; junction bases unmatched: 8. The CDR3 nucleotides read TGTGCCACCGCCTCGGGGGGAGGCACAGATACGCAGTATTTT. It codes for CATASGGGTDTQYF.

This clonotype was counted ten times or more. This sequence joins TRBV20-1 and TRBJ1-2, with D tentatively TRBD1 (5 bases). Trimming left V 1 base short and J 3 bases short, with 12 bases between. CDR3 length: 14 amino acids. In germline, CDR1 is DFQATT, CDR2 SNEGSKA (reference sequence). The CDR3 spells CSARGGGFDYGYTF. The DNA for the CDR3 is TGCAGTGCTAGAGGGGGGGGATTTGACTATGGCTACACCTTC.

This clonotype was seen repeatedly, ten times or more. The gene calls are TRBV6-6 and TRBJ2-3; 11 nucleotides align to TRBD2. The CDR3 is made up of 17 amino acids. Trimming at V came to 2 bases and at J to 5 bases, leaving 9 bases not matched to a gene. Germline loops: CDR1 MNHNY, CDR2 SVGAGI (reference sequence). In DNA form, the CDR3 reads TGTGCCAGCAGTTACACGAATCTAGCGGGAGGCGAAGATACGCAGTATTTT. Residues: CASSYTNLAGGEDTQYF.

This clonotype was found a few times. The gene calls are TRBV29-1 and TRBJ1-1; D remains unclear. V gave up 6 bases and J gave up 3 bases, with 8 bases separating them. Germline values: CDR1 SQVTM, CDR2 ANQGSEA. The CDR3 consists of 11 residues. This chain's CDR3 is CSVERYTEAFF. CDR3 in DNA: TGCAGCGTGGAGAGATACACTGAAGCTTTCTTT.

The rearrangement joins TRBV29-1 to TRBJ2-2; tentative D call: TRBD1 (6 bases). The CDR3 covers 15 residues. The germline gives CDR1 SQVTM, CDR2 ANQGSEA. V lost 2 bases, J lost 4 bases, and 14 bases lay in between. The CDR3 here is CSVERRGFGTGELFF. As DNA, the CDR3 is TGCAGCGTTGAACGCAGGGGTTTTGGCACCGGGGAGCTGTTTTTT.

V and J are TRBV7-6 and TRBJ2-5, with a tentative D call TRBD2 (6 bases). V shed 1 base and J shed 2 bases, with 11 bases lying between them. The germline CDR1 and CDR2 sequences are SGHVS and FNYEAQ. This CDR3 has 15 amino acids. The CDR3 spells CASSLVAGRQETQYF. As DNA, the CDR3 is TGTGCCAGCAGCTTAGTGGCAGGGAGGCAAGAGACCCAGTACTTC.

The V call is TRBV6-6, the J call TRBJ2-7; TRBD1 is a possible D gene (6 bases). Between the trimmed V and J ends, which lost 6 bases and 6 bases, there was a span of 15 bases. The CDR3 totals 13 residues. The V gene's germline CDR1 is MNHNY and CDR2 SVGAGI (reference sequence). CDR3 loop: CASREGGATEQYF. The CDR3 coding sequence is TGTGCCAGCAGGGAAGGGGGTGCGACCGAGCAGTACTTC.

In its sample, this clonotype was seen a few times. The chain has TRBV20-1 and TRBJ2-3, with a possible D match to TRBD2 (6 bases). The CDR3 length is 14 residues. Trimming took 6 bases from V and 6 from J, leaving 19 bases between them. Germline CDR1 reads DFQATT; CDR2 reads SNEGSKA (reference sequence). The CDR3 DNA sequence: TGCAGTGCACAGGCCGGGGGTGGGAGGGATACGCAGTATTTT. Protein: CSAQAGGGRDTQYF.

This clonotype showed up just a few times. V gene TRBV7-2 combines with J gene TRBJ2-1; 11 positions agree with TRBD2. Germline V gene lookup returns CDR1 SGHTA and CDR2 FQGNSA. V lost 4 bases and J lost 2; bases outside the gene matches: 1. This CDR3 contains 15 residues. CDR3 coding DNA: TGTGCCAGCAGCTCTAGCGGGGGGACCTACAATGAGCAGTTCTTC. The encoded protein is CASSSSGGTYNEQFF.

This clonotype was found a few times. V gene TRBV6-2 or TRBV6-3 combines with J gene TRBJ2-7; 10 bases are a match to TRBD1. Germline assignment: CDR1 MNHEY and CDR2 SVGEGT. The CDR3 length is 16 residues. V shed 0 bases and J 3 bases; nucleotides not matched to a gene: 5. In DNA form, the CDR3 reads TGTGCCAGCAGTTACTCGGGACAGGGGAGCCTCTACGAGCAGTACTTC. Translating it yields CASSYSGQGSLYEQYF.